Listed below are T cell receptor beta chains from one sample, sequenced in a study of somatic mutations in cytotoxic T cells in rheumatoid arthritis. The method was immunoSEQ multiplex PCR; TCRdb's version includes in-frame clones alone and lacks a portion of them. The sample holds roughly 13,000 clones, 60% to 85% seen once. The sample was CD8+ T cells sorted from blood. Receptors originate from an adult with rheumatoid arthritis. CDR3s include the opening cysteine and the closing phenylalanine or tryptophan. Each record gives: clone size, D gene, J gene, V gene, CDR3 protein, CDR3 DNA. A D gene is named only where the DNA matches it firmly. Only some rows state a clone size, as once, few, many or a class for expanded clones.

size: NA
D: TRBD2
J: TRBJ2-5
V: TRBV4-1
CDR3: CASSQEGSGKETQYF
DNA: TGCGCCAGCAGCCAAGAGGGTAGCGGGAAAGAGACCCAGTACTTC

size: NA
D: TRBD2
J: TRBJ2-5
V: TRBV7-8
CDR3: CASSQTSGSYQETQYF
DNA: TGTGCCAGCAGCCAGACTAGCGGGAGTTATCAAGAGACCCAGTACTTC

size: NA
D: TRBD2
J: TRBJ2-1
V: TRBV11-2
CDR3: CASSLRGTAISNEQFF
DNA: TGTGCCAGCAGCTTGCGGGGGACTGCCATCTCCAATGAGCAGTTCTTC

size: NA
D: NA
J: TRBJ1-3
V: TRBV7-2
CDR3: CASSLAPYARRHSGNTIYF
DNA: TGTGCCAGCAGCTTAGCCCCCTACGCGAGGAGGCACTCTGGAAACACCATATATTTT

size: NA
D: NA
J: TRBJ2-7
V: TRBV7-9
CDR3: CASSLQDTEQYF
DNA: TGTGCCAGCAGCCTACAGGATACCGAGCAGTACTTC

size: NA
D: TRBD2
J: TRBJ2-3
V: TRBV2
CDR3: CASSATSGAVDTQYF
DNA: TGTGCCAGCAGTGCGACTAGCGGGGCTGTAGATACGCAGTATTTT

size: NA
D: TRBD1
J: TRBJ1-5
V: TRBV6-1
CDR3: CASRTGTGGNQPQHF
DNA: TGTGCCAGCAGAACCGGGACAGGGGGCAATCAGCCCCAGCATTTT

size: once
D: TRBD2
J: TRBJ2-1
V: TRBV9
CDR3: CASSIGGRPADEQFF
DNA: TGTGCCAGCAGCATAGGCGGGAGGCCAGCCGATGAGCAGTTCTTC

size: NA
D: TRBD1
J: TRBJ1-1
V: TRBV13
CDR3: CASSLGTGGLTEAFF
DNA: TGTGCCAGCAGCTTAGGCACAGGGGGTCTCACTGAAGCTTTCTTT

size: NA
D: TRBD1
J: TRBJ2-2
V: TRBV6-5
CDR3: CASGQGNTGELFF
DNA: TGTGCCAGCGGACAGGGGAACACCGGGGAGCTGTTTTTT

size: NA
D: NA
J: TRBJ2-1
V: TRBV9
CDR3: CASSYGLEQFF
DNA: TGTGCCAGCAGCTATGGACTAGAGCAGTTCTTC

size: few
D: NA
J: TRBJ2-1
V: TRBV4-1
CDR3: CASSLLTSYNEQFF
DNA: TGCGCCAGCAGCCTTTTGACCTCGTACAATGAGCAGTTCTTC

size: NA
D: NA
J: TRBJ2-1
V: TRBV9
CDR3: CASSVFGGKNEQFF
DNA: TGTGCCAGCAGCGTATTCGGGGGTAAGAATGAGCAGTTCTTC

size: NA
D: NA
J: TRBJ1-1
V: TRBV7-9
CDR3: CASTRGGGPDEAFF
DNA: TGTGCCAGCACCCGTGGCGGGGGTCCGGACGAAGCTTTCTTT

size: NA
D: NA
J: TRBJ2-7
V: TRBV10-3
CDR3: CAISDGSYEQYF
DNA: TGTGCCATCAGTGACGGCAGCTACGAGCAGTACTTC

size: NA
D: NA
J: TRBJ2-3
V: TRBV20-1
CDR3: CSAPLVDTQYF
DNA: TGCAGTGCCCCACTCGTAGATACGCAGTATTTT

size: NA
D: NA
J: TRBJ1-3
V: TRBV28
CDR3: CASSRILHSGNTIYF
DNA: TGTGCCAGCAGTCGAATCTTGCACTCTGGAAACACCATATATTTT

size: NA
D: NA
J: TRBJ2-2
V: TRBV28
CDR3: CASSFLPGGGELFF
DNA: TGTGCCAGCAGTTTCCTCCCCGGGGGCGGGGAGCTGTTTTTT

size: NA
D: NA
J: TRBJ1-1
V: TRBV6-5
CDR3: CASSYGQNTEAFF
DNA: TGTGCCAGCAGTTACGGGCAGAACACTGAAGCTTTCTTT

size: few
D: NA
J: TRBJ2-3
V: TRBV7-9
CDR3: CASRGDTDTQYF
DNA: TGTGCCAGCAGGGGGGACACAGATACGCAGTATTTT

size: once
D: TRBD2
J: TRBJ2-1
V: TRBV7-9
CDR3: CASRGAGASQFF
DNA: TGTGCCAGCCGGGGAGCGGGGGCCAGTCAGTTCTTC